The rows below give T cell receptor beta chains drawn from one sample of a study of CD8 T cells in Susac syndrome. TCRdb independently ran MiXCR on the immunoSEQ multiplex PCR reads; one entry per CDR3 protein. The sample carries approximately 300,000 distinct CDR3 sequences, roughly 85% recorded once. The source material was CD8+ T cells from PBMCs. These TCRs come from a human donor with multiple sclerosis. CDR3s include the opening cysteine and the closing phenylalanine or tryptophan. D genes are given only for firm matches. Rows give clone size only sometimes, using once, few, many, or a class for an expanded clone.

D gene,clone size,J gene,V gene,CDR3 protein,CDR3 DNA
-,-,TRBJ1-1,TRBV5-6,CASSLDSGWGTEAFF,TGTGCCAGCAGCTTGGATTCAGGGTGGGGGACTGAAGCTTTCTTT
TRBD2,-,TRBJ2-7,TRBV15,CATSRDLMGTSGWYEQYF,TGTGCCACCAGCAGAGATCTTATGGGGACTAGCGGTTGGTACGAGCAGTACTTC
-,-,TRBJ2-3,TRBV9,CASSFSGKMDTQYF,TGTGCCAGCAGCTTTAGCGGCAAGATGGATACGCAGTATTTT
TRBD2,-,TRBJ2-4,TRBV7-6,CASSLALAIGTSGRWGPKNIQYF,TGTGCTAGCAGCTTAGCCTTAGCTATTGGGACTAGCGGGAGGTGGGGACCCAAAAACATTCAGTACTTC
-,once,TRBJ2-7,TRBV29-1,CSVERAGVTYEQYF,TGCAGCGTTGAAAGGGCAGGGGTAACGTACGAGCAGTACTTC
-,-,TRBJ2-5,TRBV6-2/TRBV6-3,CATWSFGETQYF,TGTGCCACGTGGAGTTTCGGAGAGACCCAGTACTTC
-,-,TRBJ2-7,TRBV7-9,CASSLGALVVGQEQYF,TGTGCCAGCAGCTTAGGGGCACTAGTAGTGGGCCAGGAGCAGTACTTC
TRBD1,-,TRBJ1-5,TRBV6-6,CASSYSGQLTDTQHF,TGTGCCAGCAGTTACTCGGGACAGTTGACAGATACGCAGCATTTT
-,-,TRBJ2-3,TRBV27,CASGHPDTQYF,TGTGCCAGCGGCCATCCGGATACGCAGTATTTT
-,-,TRBJ1-5,TRBV19,CASSCSNQPQHF,TGTGCCAGTAGCTGTAGCAATCAGCCCCAGCATTTT
-,-,TRBJ1-1,TRBV30,CAWRDTPWGRTATTEAFF,TGTGCCTGGAGGGACACCCCTTGGGGACGTACGGCCACCACTGAAGCTTTCTTT